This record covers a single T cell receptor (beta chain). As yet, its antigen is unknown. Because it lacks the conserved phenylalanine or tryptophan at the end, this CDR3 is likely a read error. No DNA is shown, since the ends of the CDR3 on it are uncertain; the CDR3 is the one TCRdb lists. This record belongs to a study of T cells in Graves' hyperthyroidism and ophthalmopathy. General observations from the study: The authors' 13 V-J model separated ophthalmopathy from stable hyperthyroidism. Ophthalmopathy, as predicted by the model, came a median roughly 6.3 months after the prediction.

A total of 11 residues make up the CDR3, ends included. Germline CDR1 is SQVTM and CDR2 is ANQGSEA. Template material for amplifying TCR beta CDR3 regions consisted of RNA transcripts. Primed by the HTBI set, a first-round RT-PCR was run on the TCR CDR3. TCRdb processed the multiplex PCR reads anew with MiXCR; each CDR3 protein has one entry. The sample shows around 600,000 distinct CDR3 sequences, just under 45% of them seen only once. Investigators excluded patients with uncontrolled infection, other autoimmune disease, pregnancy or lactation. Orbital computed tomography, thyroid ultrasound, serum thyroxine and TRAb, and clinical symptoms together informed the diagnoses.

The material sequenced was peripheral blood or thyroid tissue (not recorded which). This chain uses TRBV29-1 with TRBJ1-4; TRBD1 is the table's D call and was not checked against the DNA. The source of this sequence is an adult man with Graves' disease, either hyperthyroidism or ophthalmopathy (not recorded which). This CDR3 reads CSGVGGNTGVP.